This entry lists 21 T cell receptor beta chains sequenced from one sample in a study of PD-1 blockade in classical Hodgkin lymphoma (dated by TCRdb to the early 2020s). This sample's time point label indicates: cycle 1 day 1 (C1D1), immediately before nivolumab initiation. All trial patients had relapsed after autologous stem cell transplantation, with cohorts A, B and C differing in prior brentuximab vedotin exposure. The library relied on the immunoSEQ multiplex PCR assay. This immuneACCESS table, as held by TCRdb, lists in-frame sequences with V and J called but not all clones. Of the missing ones, under half trace to an unresolved V gene in checked studies; the others have no known cause. This sample holds more than 35,000 clones; 60% to 85% were observed only once. Clones ranked in the top ten supply 9.5% to 12% of the sample. The specimen was peripheral blood mononuclear cells (PBMCs), collected at baseline. The receptors come from a human donor with classical Hodgkin lymphoma.

V usage is TRBV5-1 and J usage is TRBJ2-7, with TRBD1 matching over 7 bases. The CDR3 consists of 16 residues. CDR1 is SGHRS, CDR2 YFSETQ, per germline. V shed 4 bases and J 1 base; nucleotides not matched to a gene: 11. CDR3 residues: CASSISTGTVSYEQYF. CDR3 DNA sequence: TGCGCCAGCAGCATCTCCACCGGGACAGTTTCCTACGAGCAGTACTTC.

The V gene is TRBV7-8, the J gene TRBJ2-3; 7 positions agree with TRBD1. Unmatched junction bases numbered 3, after V lost 3 bases and J lost 6 bases. Germline V gene sequence: CDR1 SGHVS, CDR2 FQNEAQ. The CDR3 length is 13 residues. DNA of the CDR3: TGTGCCAGCAGCTTCATGACAGGGGATACGCAGTATTTT. This translates into CASSFMTGDTQYF.

The CDR3 is CASSQDHLAGSTDTQYF. In DNA, the CDR3 is TGTGCCAGCAGCCAAGATCACCTAGCGGGGAGCACAGATACGCAGTATTTT. The chain couples TRBV4-2 to TRBJ2-3, with 9 bases identical to TRBD2. The germline V gene encodes CDR1 LGHNA and CDR2 YNFKEQ. This CDR3 has 17 amino acids. With 0 bases clipped from V and 0 bases from J, the junction kept 4 bases outside the gene matches.

The CDR3 DNA sequence: TGTGCCAGCACCCCCCCCCGCGGGTCGTACGAGCAGTACTTC. Its translation is CASTPPRGSYEQYF. V gene TRBV2 combines with J gene TRBJ2-7; a possible D gene is TRBD2 (5 bases). The ends were cut back, 7 bases at V and 4 bases at J, with 17 bases in the middle. CDR3 length: 14 residues. Germline V gene data show CDR1 as SNHLY and CDR2 as FYNNEI.

The chain employs TRBV7-2 and TRBJ2-5, with TRBD2 identical over 7 bases. Trimming cost V 3 bases and J 6 bases; bases outside gene matches: 7. This CDR3 region has 14 residues. The germline V gene encodes CDR1 SGHTA and CDR2 FQGNSA. In nucleotides, the CDR3 is TGTGCCAGCAGCTTCGGACTAGTCCCCCAGACCCAGTACTTC. This codes for CASSFGLVPQTQYF.

The chain couples TRBV7-8 to TRBJ1-1; weak D call: TRBD1 (5 bases). V lost 3 bases and J 3 bases, leaving 14 bases between the germline ends. CDR3 length: 15 residues. Germline CDR1 is SGHVS and CDR2 is FQNEAQ. CDR3 residues: CASSFLSGTYTEAFF. The CDR3 DNA sequence: TGTGCCAGCAGCTTTCTTTCCGGGACCTACACTGAAGCTTTCTTT. Together with reference TRBV7-8 and TRBJ1-1, the CDR3 gives the full variable domain: GAGVSQSPRYKVAKRGQDVALRCDPISGHVSLFWYQQALGQGPEFLTYFQNEAQLDKSGLPSDRFFAERPEGSVSTLKIQRTQQEDSAVYLCASSFLSGTYTEAFFGQGTRLTVV.

The rearrangement uses TRBV11-2 and TRBJ2-7; D is unclear. Germline V gene lookup returns CDR1 SGHAT and CDR2 FQNNGV. This CDR3 is built from 13 residues. The V end lost 1 base, the J end lost 3 bases, and 7 bases lay between the germline ends. Here the CDR3 reads CASSLGFNYEQYF. The CDR3 DNA sequence: TGTGCCAGCAGCTTAGGGTTTAACTACGAGCAGTACTTC.

V and J are TRBV28 and TRBJ2-7, with 11 bases lining up with TRBD2. The CDR3 is 15 amino acids. The J segment lost 5 bases and the V segment lost 6 bases, leaving 9 bases of the junction unmatched. Germline lookup yields CDR1 MDHEN and CDR2 SYDVKM. The CDR3 protein is CASRLTSGTGNEQYF. CDR3 coding DNA: TGTGCCAGCAGACTGACTAGCGGGACGGGGAACGAGCAGTACTTC.

The chain carries TRBV9 and TRBJ2-3; a weak D match, TRBD2 (7 bases). This CDR3 is built from 16 residues. Trimming left V 0 bases short and J 0 bases short, with 11 bases between. The germline gives CDR1 SGDLS, CDR2 YYNGEE. The CDR3 is CASSVGGGPSTDTQYF. DNA for the CDR3: TGTGCCAGCAGCGTAGGCGGGGGCCCGAGCACAGATACGCAGTATTTT.

V gene TRBV5-1 combines with J gene TRBJ1-3; 10 bases are a match to TRBD1. The CDR3 totals 20 residues. Trimming removed 3 bases from V and 0 bases from J; junction bases left unmatched: 15. CDR1 SGHRS and CDR2 YFSETQ come from the germline V gene. The DNA of the CDR3 is TGCGCCAGCAGCTCCGATGACAGGGGGCGCGTGTCGGACTCTGGAAACACCATATATTTT. It is translated as CASSSDDRGRVSDSGNTIYF.

The V and J genes are TRBV5-1 and TRBJ2-7; D is unclear. Trimming removed 1 base from V and 7 bases from J, with 9 bases in between. Looked up from germline, CDR1 is SGHRS and CDR2 is YFSETQ. The CDR3 is 12 amino acids. DNA for the CDR3: TGCGCCAGCAGCTTGTTTGGGCGAGAGCAGTACTTC. Its protein product is CASSLFGREQYF.

V and J are TRBV7-2 and TRBJ1-2; D remains ambiguous. In germline, CDR1 is SGHTA, CDR2 FQGNSA. V was shortened by 2 bases and J by 2 bases, with 12 bases between the two germline ends. This CDR3 is built from 15 residues. CDR3 in amino acids: CASSLLSTGNYGYTF. The CDR3 coding sequence is TGTGCCAGCAGCTTACTTTCTACGGGAAACTATGGCTACACCTTC.

The chain has TRBV28 and TRBJ1-1; TRBD1 might be the D (6 bases). Per the germline V gene, CDR1 is MDHEN and CDR2 is SYDVKM. The CDR3 has 12 residues. Trimming left V 2 bases short and J 6 bases short, with 7 bases between. DNA for the CDR3: TGTGCCAGCAGTTTAAGGGGGTCTGAAGCTTTCTTT. It yields the protein CASSLRGSEAFF.

The table lists this clone with a count of one. This sequence joins TRBV27 and TRBJ2-1; D not resolved. V lost 8 bases, J lost 8 bases, and 13 bases lay in between. The germline V gene encodes CDR1 MNHEY and CDR2 SMNVEV (reference sequence). This CDR3 has 12 amino acids. The CDR3 nucleotides are TGTGCCAGCTTCACGAGATGGGATGAGCAGTTCTTC. Its translation: CASFTRWDEQFF.

The chain couples TRBV14 to TRBJ2-5; perhaps TRBD2 as D (5 bases). V was pared by 3 bases and J by 1 base, with 9 bases between. Germline V gives CDR1 SGHDN, CDR2 FVKESK. This CDR3 region has 14 residues. CDR3 protein: CASSHREPQETQYF. For the CDR3, the DNA is TGTGCCAGCAGCCACCGGGAACCCCAAGAGACCCAGTACTTC.

J is TRBJ2-7 and V is TRBV5-1; possible D gene TRBD1, 6 bases. The CDR3 covers 15 residues. The V and J ends lost 3 bases and 4 bases respectively, with 17 bases between them. Looked up from germline, CDR1 is SGHRS and CDR2 is YFSETQ. CDR3 in amino acids: CASSSLPGARYEQYF. The CDR3 coding sequence is TGCGCCAGCAGCTCCCTCCCAGGGGCGAGATACGAGCAGTACTTC.

The chain combines TRBV5-6 with TRBJ2-2, with a weak D call TRBD1 (7 bases). The CDR3 loop spans 16 amino acids. The V gene lost 3 bases and the J gene lost 1 base, with 13 bases spanning the gap. Germline values: CDR1 SGHDT, CDR2 YYEEEE. CDR3 sequence (DNA): TGTGCCAGCAGCTCTCGACAGGGAGGGAACACCGGGGAGCTGTTTTTT. Its translation is CASSSRQGGNTGELFF.

J is TRBJ1-1 and V is TRBV7-8; D is possibly TRBD1 (6 bases). The V gene lost 6 bases and the J gene lost 4 bases, with 15 bases spanning the gap. This CDR3 spans 14 amino acids. Germline CDR1 reads SGHVS; CDR2 reads FQNEAQ. CDR3 nucleotide sequence: TGTGCCAGCAGGAGGGGGGGCTCAGTCACTGAAGCTTTCTTT. This codes for CASRRGGSVTEAFF.

This clone came up a few times. This CDR3 reads CASTLGPTYEQYF. Written as DNA, the CDR3 is TGTGCCAGCACCCTGGGCCCGACCTACGAGCAGTACTTC. The chain links TRBV11-3 to TRBJ2-7; D not certain. The CDR3 is 13 amino acids. Germline V gene data show CDR1 as SGHNT and CDR2 as YENEEA. Between the trimmed V and J ends, which lost 7 bases and 2 bases, there was a span of 12 bases.

The chain recombines TRBV6-6 with TRBJ2-1, with a tentative D call TRBD1 (5 bases). This CDR3 has 13 residues. V shed 7 bases and J shed 1 base, with 8 bases lying between them. Germline V gene sequence: CDR1 MNHNY, CDR2 SVGAGI (reference sequence). CDR3 DNA sequence: TGTGCCAGCACCAGGGATTCCTACAATGAGCAGTTCTTC. Amino acids: CASTRDSYNEQFF.

As regards this clone: The same CDR3 arises from other DNA sequences in this sample as well. The gene calls are TRBV6-5 and TRBJ1-1; perhaps TRBD1 as D (5 bases). Germline values: CDR1 MNHEY, CDR2 SVGAGI. The germline V and J ends were trimmed by 6 bases and 4 bases, with 6 bases remaining between them. This CDR3 spans 11 amino acids. In DNA, the CDR3 is TGTGCCAGCAGCCAGGGCACTGAAGCTTTCTTT. This translates into CASSQGTEAFF.